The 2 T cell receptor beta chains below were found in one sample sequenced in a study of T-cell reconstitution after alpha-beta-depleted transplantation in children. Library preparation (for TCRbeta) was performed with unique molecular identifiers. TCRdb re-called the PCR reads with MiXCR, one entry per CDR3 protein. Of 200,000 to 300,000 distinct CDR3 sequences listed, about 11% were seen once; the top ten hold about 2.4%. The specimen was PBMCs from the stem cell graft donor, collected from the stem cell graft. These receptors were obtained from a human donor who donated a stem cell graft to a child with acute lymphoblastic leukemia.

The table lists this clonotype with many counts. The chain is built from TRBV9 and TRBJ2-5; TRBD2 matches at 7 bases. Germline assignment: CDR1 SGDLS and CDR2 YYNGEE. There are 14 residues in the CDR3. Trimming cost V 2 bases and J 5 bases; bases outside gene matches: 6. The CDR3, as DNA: TGTGCCAGCAGCGTTTCTAGCGGAGGGGAGACCCAGTACTTC. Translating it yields CASSVSSGGETQYF.

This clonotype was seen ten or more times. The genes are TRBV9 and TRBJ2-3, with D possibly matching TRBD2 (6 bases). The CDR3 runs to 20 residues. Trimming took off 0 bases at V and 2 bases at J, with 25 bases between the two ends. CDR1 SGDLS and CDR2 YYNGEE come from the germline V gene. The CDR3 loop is CASSVGWGQSGRFPTDTQYF. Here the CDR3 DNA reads TGTGCCAGCAGCGTAGGTTGGGGTCAGAGCGGGCGGTTCCCCACAGATACGCAGTATTTT.